One sample yielded the 16 T cell receptor beta chains listed below, sequenced in a study of T cell changes during pregnancy in multiple sclerosis. The table came from immunoSEQ multiplex PCR; TCRdb's copy has only in-frame clones and leaves some out. The sample contains 60,000 or so clones, about nine tenths of which appear only once. The sample here was peripheral blood, taken in the second trimester of pregnancy. The origin of the receptors is a female donor in good health, enrolled as a control in a pregnancy study.

V gene TRBV11-2 combines with J gene TRBJ1-3; D might be TRBD1 (5 bases). Germline CDR1 and CDR2: SGHAT and FQNNGV. V shed 0 bases and J shed 2 bases, with 8 bases lying between them. There are 15 residues in the CDR3. The CDR3 bases are TGTGCCAGCAGCTTAGATCAGACAGCTGGAAACACCATATATTTT. Protein product: CASSLDQTAGNTIYF.

The chain uses TRBV6-5 and TRBJ2-2; no clear D. The V gene lost 2 bases and the J gene lost 1 base, with 5 bases spanning the gap. The germline V gene has CDR1 MNHEY and CDR2 SVGAGI. The CDR3 has 14 amino acids. The CDR3 sequence is CASSYTRNTGELFF. In nucleotides, the CDR3 is TGTGCCAGCAGTTACACCAGGAACACCGGGGAGCTGTTTTTT.

This clone was counted once. This rearrangement joins TRBV15 to TRBJ1-1, with a tentative D call TRBD1 (6 bases). V was clipped by 0 bases and J by 4 bases, with 18 bases between them. Per germline, CDR1 LNHNV and CDR2 YYDKDF (reference sequence). This CDR3 contains 17 residues. The CDR3 loop reads CATSRDRFRGAVTEAFF. The CDR3 nucleotides read TGTGCCACCAGCAGAGATAGATTTCGGGGGGCGGTCACTGAAGCTTTCTTT.

The rearrangement joins TRBV21-1 to TRBJ1-2; the table gives TRBD1 as D, unverified against the DNA. TRBV21-1 constitutes a pseudogene. This CDR3 region has 13 residues. DNA for the CDR3: TGTGCCAGCAACTGGGACAGGCTCTATGGCTACACCTTC. This translates into CASNWDRLYGYTF.

V gene TRBV28 combines with J gene TRBJ1-4, with D unclear. Germline V gives CDR1 MDHEN, CDR2 SYDVKM. The CDR3 extends over 11 amino acids. V gave up 6 bases and J gave up 5 bases, with 4 bases separating them. Here the CDR3 reads CASRRNEKLFF. The DNA for the CDR3 is TGTGCCAGCAGGCGAAATGAAAAACTGTTTTTT.

This clone appeared a few times. The chain combines TRBV5-4 with TRBJ2-2, with D perhaps TRBD1 (5 bases). The CDR3 covers 15 residues. Trimming pared 4 bases from V and 0 bases from J, leaving 10 bases between. Germline values: CDR1 SGHNT, CDR2 YYREEE (reference sequence). The CDR3 region is CASSLGHANTGELFF. The CDR3 region has the DNA TGTGCCAGCAGCCTAGGACACGCGAACACCGGGGAGCTGTTTTTT.

The rearrangement links TRBV19 to TRBJ1-2; 10 bases are shared with TRBD1. CDR1 is LNHDA, CDR2 SQIVND, per germline (reference sequence). The CDR3 is 13 residues long. V was pared by 5 bases and J by 7 bases, with 4 bases of the junction left unmatched. The CDR3 spells CASSDRGLGGYTF. CDR3 bases: TGTGCCAGTAGTGACAGGGGGCTCGGTGGCTACACCTTC. The variable domain in full, completed from reference TRBV19 and TRBJ1-2, reads DGGITQSPKYLFRKEGQNVTLSCEQNLNHDAMYWYRQDPGQGLRLIYYSQIVNDFQKGDIAEGYSVSREKKESFPLTVTSAQKNPTAFYLCASSDRGLGGYTFGSGTRLTVV.

The chain is built from TRBV5-1 and TRBJ2-7; tentatively, D is TRBD1 (5 bases). Trimming pared 4 bases from V and 2 bases from J, leaving 16 bases between. The CDR3 sequence is 15 residues long. Germline V lookup: CDR1 SGHRS, CDR2 YFSETQ. This CDR3 reads CASSPGRTRTYEQYF. CDR3 coding DNA: TGCGCCAGCAGCCCTGGACGGACACGAACCTACGAGCAGTACTTC.

This CDR3 reads CASSVEETGELFF. The CDR3, as DNA: TGTGCCAGCAGTGTAGAAGAAACCGGGGAGCTGTTTTTT. The chain joins TRBV6-1 to TRBJ2-2; D unresolved. This CDR3 is 13 amino acids long. The germline V and J ends were trimmed by 4 bases and 5 bases, with 8 bases remaining between them. Germline V CDR1 and CDR2: MNHNS, SASEGT.

This clone was found a few times. The chain employs TRBV11-2 and TRBJ1-1, with TRBD1 as a possible D gene (5 bases). There are 15 residues in the CDR3. Trimming pared 5 bases from V and 6 bases from J, leaving 19 bases between. The germline CDR1 and CDR2 sequences are SGHAT and FQNNGV. CDR3 sequence: CASSPRVDPGAEAFF. The CDR3 nucleotides are TGTGCCAGCAGCCCTAGGGTCGACCCGGGGGCTGAAGCTTTCTTT.

The chain combines TRBV6-1 with TRBJ1-4; D gene uncertain. CDR1 and CDR2 (germline): MNHNS, SASEGT. V was pared by 5 bases and J by 3 bases, with 13 bases between. This CDR3 comprises 15 residues. The CDR3 sequence is CASSPWKGANEKLFF. DNA for the CDR3: TGTGCCAGCAGTCCTTGGAAGGGAGCTAATGAAAAACTGTTTTTT.

This clone has only a few counts. This chain uses TRBV25-1 with TRBJ2-7; no definite D call. Trimming stripped 2 bases from V and 1 base from J, with 3 bases between. The CDR3 runs to 12 residues. Germline V gives CDR1 MGHDK, CDR2 SYGVNS. CDR3 sequence (DNA): TGTGCCAGCAGTGAACAGTCCTACGAGCAGTACTTC. It yields the protein CASSEQSYEQYF.

CDR3 bases: TGTGCCAGCAGCCTACGGACAGGGAAAAACACCGGGGAGCTGTTTTTT. As protein: CASSLRTGKNTGELFF. The chain joins TRBV7-2 to TRBJ2-2; TRBD1 agrees at 8 bases. V shed 5 bases, J shed 2 bases, and the junction held 7 bases outside the gene matches. Germline-derived CDR1 and CDR2 are SGHTA and FQGNSA. The CDR3 consists of 16 residues. Full variable domain (rest looked up from reference TRBV7-2 and TRBJ2-2): GAGVSQSPSNKVTEKGKDVELRCDPISGHTALYWYRQSLGQGLEFLIYFQGNSAPDKSGLPSDRFSAERTGGSVSTLTIQRTQQEDSAVYLCASSLRTGKNTGELFFGEGSRLTVL.

This clone occurred a few times. The chain links TRBV9 to TRBJ1-1; the match to TRBD1 covers 8 bases. Germline-derived CDR1 and CDR2 are SGDLS and YYNGEE. V gave up 3 bases and J gave up 1 base; unmatched junction bases: 8. The CDR3 has 16 residues. DNA of the CDR3: TGTGCCAGCAGCGCATCCGGGACAGGATGGAACACTGAAGCTTTCTTT. It encodes CASSASGTGWNTEAFF.

This rearrangement joins TRBV4-1 to TRBJ2-5; weak D call: TRBD2 (5 bases). V gave up 4 bases and J gave up 0 bases, with 12 bases separating them. The CDR3 length is 15 residues. In germline, CDR1 is MGHRA, CDR2 YSYEKL. The CDR3 bases are TGCGCCAGCAGCCCTGCCGGGATGTACCAAGAGACCCAGTACTTC. Residues: CASSPAGMYQETQYF.

This chain links TRBV27 with TRBJ2-7, with 10 bases aligning to TRBD2. The junction had 5 bases not matched to a gene; V was cut back by 1 base and J by 5 bases. This CDR3 has 15 amino acids. Germline CDR1 reads MNHEY; CDR2 reads SMNVEV (reference sequence). CDR3 nucleotide sequence: TGTGCCAGCAGTTTATTACCAGCGGGGGGGCACGAGCAGTACTTC. Its translation: CASSLLPAGGHEQYF.